This is a list of T cell receptor beta chains from one sample in a study of cytomegalovirus exposure and HLA in healthy donors. TCRdb keeps only in-frame clones here, not all; method: immunoSEQ multiplex PCR. This table holds 90,000 to 110,000 clones, about 85% found once. The sample comprised PBMCs. These receptors all stem from a woman aged 18-29 years in good health and CMV-seropositive. CDR3s include the opening cysteine and the closing phenylalanine or tryptophan. The D gene is left open where the match is weak. Size is stated for part of the rows, as once, few or many counts, or as a class when the clone is expanded.

clone_size j_call v_call d_call cdr3_nt cdr3_aa
NA TRBJ2-7 TRBV27 NA TGTGCCAGCAGTTTATCTGTGGGGCCCTACGAGCAGTACTTC CASSLSVGPYEQYF
NA TRBJ2-7 TRBV28 NA TGTGCCAGCGTCCCCCATTCGGGATACTCCTACGAGCAGTACTTC CASVPHSGYSYEQYF
NA TRBJ1-1 TRBV20-1 NA TGCAGTGCTAGGCCTAATGAAGCTTTCTTT CSARPNEAFF
NA TRBJ1-5 TRBV6-5 NA TGTGCCAGCAGAGAGTGGGAGAATAGCAATCAGCCCCAGCATTTT CASREWENSNQPQHF
once TRBJ2-2 TRBV2 TRBD1 TGTGCCAGCAGTGTCAGACAGGGCCGGACCGGGGAGCTGTTTTTT CASSVRQGRTGELFF
NA TRBJ2-7 TRBV29-1 NA TGCAGCGTTTACCAGGGACTCTCCTACGAGCAGTACTTC CSVYQGLSYEQYF
NA TRBJ2-7 TRBV4-1 NA TGCGCCAGCAGCCGGAAGGGACTTGACGAGCAGTACTTC CASSRKGLDEQYF
once TRBJ2-3 TRBV28 NA TGTGCCAGCCAGATGTCGGATACGCAGTATTTT CASQMSDTQYF
NA TRBJ1-2 TRBV28 TRBD1 TGTGCCAGCAGTGGCGCCTCACAGGGGGCAGGGGGCTACACCTTC CASSGASQGAGGYTF
NA TRBJ2-2 TRBV7-3 TRBD1 TGTGCCAGCAGCTTAACGCCGGGACAGGGGGCTACCGGGGAGCTGTTTTTT CASSLTPGQGATGELFF
NA TRBJ2-7 TRBV19 TRBD1 TGTGCCACCTCGACTGGAGTGGGACAGGCCAAATACGAGCAGTACTTC CATSTGVGQAKYEQYF
NA TRBJ2-1 TRBV28 NA TGTGCCAGCAGTCTCAGACACAACAATGAGCAGTTCTTC CASSLRHNNEQFF